This entry concerns a single TCR beta chain. Its antigen is currently unknown. Other nucleotide sequences from this sample produce the same CDR3. The record originates from a study of shared clonotypes between healthy human individuals. Overall study context: Three CD4 naive, three CD4 memory, two CD8 naive and one CD8 memory plate were used per donor.

Study outcomes and limitations: Clonotypes shared by all four donors outscored non-shared clonotypes in generation probability. Across subsets, estimated richness was generally greater for naive than for memory populations. With several donors compared, around 4.7% of naive CD4 clonotypes were shared.

Trimming stripped 2 bases from V and 2 bases from J, with 6 bases between. The CDR3 consists of 13 residues. Germline CDR1 and CDR2: SGHVS and FQNEAQ. Here immunoSEQ multiplex PCR was the method, and the copy in TCRdb shows in-frame clones only, minus some. Of over a million clones listed, roughly 97% are singletons. The specimen sequenced was naive CD4+ T cells sorted from blood. Subset noted: CD45RA+ positively selected. The chain links TRBV7-8 to TRBJ1-2; D remains ambiguous. The receptor was derived from a young man in good health. DNA of the CDR3: TGTGCCAGCAGCTTACCCGGGAACTATGGCTACACCTTC. Translated: CASSLPGNYGYTF.